The T cell receptor (beta chain) described here comes from a study of hypomethylating agent response in myelodysplastic syndrome (dated by TCRdb to about 2021). Regarding the study in general: The hypomethylating agents azacitidine (about 75% of the 11) or decitabine (3 of 11) were used to treat the patients. TET2 was the most frequent mutation, present in 5 of 11 patients. Patients had a mean age of approximately 67 +/- 5.9 years, and a diploid cytogenetic profile was the most common. The cohort was composed of several male and a couple of female myelodysplastic syndrome patients. Complete response or hematologic improvement counted as response, and patients meeting neither criterion were classed as non-responders. Complete response or hematologic improvement was achieved by six patients, and 4 or 5 patients were classified as non-responders. What the authors observed across the whole study: Age matching of healthy control donors to MDS patients was not performed, and the MDS versus healthy comparison could have been impacted by this lack of age matching. The shared GLIPH2 clusters might recognize novel MDS antigens, but this possibility was not confirmed and requires experimental validation. After hypomethylating agent treatment, no significant change in richness, rarefaction diversity or clonality was seen, either across all patients or within response groups. Responders more often showed novel clonotypes emerging, while non-responders displayed more contracted clonotypes after treatment. Only ten to twelve patients were analyzed, making the cohort small.

The germline V gene provides CDR1 SGDLS and CDR2 YYNGEE. Reading from cysteine to phenylalanine, the CDR3 counts 16 amino acids. The sequence is cut down to CDR3 DNA, 48 bases in frame from base 1. V and J are truncated by 0 bases and 1 base respectively, leaving an intervening sequence of 12 bases. Bulk bone marrow was analyzed, and T-cell subsets were not sorted. Bone marrow from more than ten myelodysplastic syndrome patients, collected before and after hypomethylating agent therapy, underwent immunosequencing of the TCR beta CDR3 regions. To track the repertoire longitudinally, every patient provided one baseline bone marrow along with two to three bone marrows taken at different post-treatment timepoints. Genomic DNA was extracted from whole bone marrow, and quality was checked by TapeStation, NanoDrop OneC and PicoGreen assays. Details on this clone: The antigen it binds to is not known. Base quality data are lacking; no much larger clone is found one base away.

The library was made by the immunoSEQ multiplex PCR assay. Each sample was run at survey resolution as two replicates of roughly 200 ng apiece, for a total of 400 ng of DNA. Using multiplex PCR primers aimed at V and J genes, the hsTCRB kit picked up rearranged TCRB sequences in genomic DNA. The first PCR used the QIAGEN Multiplex PCR Kit for 25 to 35 cycles to amplify the CDR3 region. Sample barcodes and Illumina adapters were attached to each replicate during a second PCR lasting around 8 cycles. Pooled libraries were quantified with a QuantStudio 6 and the KAPA library quantification kit. Roughly 14 pM of pooled libraries went onto an Illumina MiSeq for sequencing, using single-end reads of 156 cycles plus an index read of 15 cycles. Concerning the study's data processing: Of about 160,000 unique clonotypes, approximately 1.8% were flagged by VDJdb annotation as previously reported viral-epitope-specific. Raw reads were processed by the immunoSEQ Data Assistant and immunoSEQ Analyzer into normalized, annotated TCRB repertoires. BioAnalyzer and version 0.6.5 of the immunarch R package were the tools used for clonotype analysis. Before richness was estimated, every repertoire was downsampled to match the clone count of the smallest repertoire. Clonotypes were sorted into expanded, contracted or novel categories with Fisher's exact tests, where novel meant the clonotype had zero frequency before treatment. Significantly changed CDR3 beta sequences were clustered with GLIPH2 using simulation_depth=1000 and kmer_min_depth=3, and CDR3s shorter than five residues were excluded. What TCRdb holds here is the immuneACCESS table cut down to in-frame rearrangements. Part of the clones is not present; checked against another copy, under half of the missing clones reflect an unresolved V gene, and the others are unexplained. That table furnishes V, J and clone size, whereas the DNA furnished D and trimming. In all, the sample holds about 5,900 clones, and 75% to 90% of those were seen once. The ten largest clones add up to 15% of the sample.

The sample was bone marrow, taken before or after starting hypomethylating agent treatment for myelodysplastic syndrome (not recorded which). The receptor's source is a human donor with myelodysplastic syndrome. The V and J segments used are TRBV9 and TRBJ2-3; a weak D assignment points to TRBD1 (5 bases agree). CDR3 sequence: CASSVEQGRGTDTQYF. The sequence in DNA is TGTGCCAGCAGCGTAGAGCAGGGCAGAGGCACAGATACGCAGTATTTT.